This T cell receptor beta chain was found in a study of blood T cell repertoires in COVID-19. For the study at large: Some COVID-19 samples were acute and others convalescent; all came from the United States, Italy and Spain. Nucleic acid was either cDNA or gDNA, and it came from T cells, B-cell-depleted T cells, or PBMCs.

Seattle-derived patients entered the study during active infection and were followed longitudinally. Authors' methods: Nucleated cell number was recorded as an estimate derived from reference gene primer amplification. Assay: immunoSEQ multiplex PCR; the TCRdb copy retains only in-frame clones and omits some. That table supplies the V and J calls and clone size; D and trimming were determined from the DNA. The sample has fewer than 350,000 clones, roughly nine tenths seen once; the top ten hold approximately 4.1%. CDR1 KGHSH and CDR2 LQKENI come from the germline V gene. The ends lost 4 bases at V and 4 bases at J; junction bases unmatched: 3. The CDR3 has 13 residues. This clone appeared a few times.

The TCR originated in a woman in her sixties or seventies with COVID-19, enrolled during active disease. The sequencing input was peripheral blood. This rearrangement joins TRBV18 to TRBJ1-1, with 7 bases lining up with TRBD1. In DNA form, the CDR3 reads TGTGCCAGCTCACAGGGGACAGTCACTGAAGCTTTCTTT. The encoded protein is CASSQGTVTEAFF.